This is a list of T cell receptor beta chains from one sample in a study of identical twins. TCRdb used MiXCR to reprocess the 5' RACE reads, holding one entry per CDR3 protein. The data contain just under 650,000 distinct CDR3 sequences, 7% to 7.5% of them singletons. These same records also appear under a second study, on yellow fever vaccine responses in identical twins.

The sequenced sample consisted of PBMCs. Receptor source: a young woman in good health. Each CDR3 is given with its conserved first and last residue. A D gene is named only where the DNA matches it firmly. A clone size is listed for some rows: how often the clone was seen (once, few, many), or a class if it is expanded.

CDR3 protein,CDR3 DNA,clone size,D gene,J gene,V gene
CASSQAQGSNQPQHF,TGCGCCAGCAGCCAAGCACAGGGGAGTAATCAGCCCCAGCATTTT,many,TRBD1,TRBJ1-5,TRBV4-1
CASSLASRATDTQYF,TGTGCCAGCAGCTTAGCCTCGCGGGCCACAGATACGCAGTATTTT,few,-,TRBJ2-3,TRBV7-2
CAINTGSSYNEQFF,TGTGCCATCAACACAGGGTCCTCCTACAATGAGCAGTTCTTC,few,-,TRBJ2-1,TRBV10-3
CSVGSEAEGYTF,TGCAGCGTTGGGAGTGAGGCGGAAGGCTACACCTTC,-,-,TRBJ1-2,TRBV29-1
CSAPLRTQYF,TGCAGTGCCCCGCTCCGGACCCAGTACTTC,-,-,TRBJ2-5,TRBV20-1
CASSSEIDTRTGNTGELFF,TGTGCCAGCAGCTCTGAAATAGACACCCGGACAGGGAACACCGGGGAGCTGTTTTTT,many,TRBD1,TRBJ2-2,TRBV7-8
CASSYSGGGNQETQYF,TGTGCCAGCAGTTACTCTGGCGGGGGGAACCAAGAGACCCAGTACTTC,many,TRBD2,TRBJ2-5,TRBV6-5
CASSQGHEQYF,TGTGCCAGCTCCCAGGGCCACGAGCAGTACTTC,-,-,TRBJ2-7,TRBV28
CASSLDWGGNEQFF,TGTGCCAGCTCTCTAGACTGGGGCGGGAATGAGCAGTTCTTC,-,-,TRBJ2-1,TRBV18
CASSLAESYEQYF,TGTGCCAGCAGCTTGGCGGAATCCTACGAGCAGTACTTC,few,-,TRBJ2-7,TRBV5-6
CASSPFGPQETQYF,TGCGCCAGCAGCCCCTTCGGCCCCCAAGAGACCCAGTACTTC,few,-,TRBJ2-5,TRBV4-1
CASSFSRTGTEAFF,TGTGCCAGCAGCTTCTCAAGAACGGGTACTGAAGCTTTCTTT,-,-,TRBJ1-1,TRBV5-6